What follows are 17 T cell receptor beta chains derived from one specimen sequenced in a study of T cells in localized non-small cell lung cancer. The method was immunoSEQ multiplex PCR; TCRdb's version includes in-frame clones alone and lacks a portion of them. The repertoire holds over 30,000 clones, with about 90% as singletons. The source was peripheral blood, collected before any cancer treatment. The receptor source for this set is a man aged 35 to 69 with stage I lung adenocarcinoma.

The rearrangement joins TRBV7-2 to TRBJ2-7; D not resolved. The V gene's germline CDR1 is SGHTA and CDR2 FQGNSA. The CDR3 runs to 12 residues. The germline V and J ends were trimmed by 5 bases and 2 bases, with 7 bases remaining between them. CDR3 sequence reads: CASSPDAYEQYF. The DNA of the CDR3 is TGTGCCAGCAGCCCGGACGCCTACGAGCAGTACTTC. The variable domain in full, with the rest retrieved from reference TRBV7-2 and TRBJ2-7, is GAGVSQSPSNKVTEKGKDVELRCDPISGHTALYWYRQSLGQGLEFLIYFQGNSAPDKSGLPSDRFSAERTGGSVSTLTIQRTQQEDSAVYLCASSPDAYEQYFGPGTRLTVT.

The genes are TRBV5-6 and TRBJ2-5, with a weak D call TRBD2 (6 bases). Germline CDR1 SGHDT, CDR2 YYEEEE. This CDR3 spans 15 amino acids. Trimming removed 4 bases from V and 0 bases from J, with 13 bases in between. The DNA of the CDR3 is TGTGCCAGCAGCCCACCCGGAGGGTACCAAGAGACCCAGTACTTC. It encodes CASSPPGGYQETQYF.

The V and J genes are TRBV9 and TRBJ1-1; D uncertain. The CDR3 is made up of 14 amino acids. Germline-derived CDR1 and CDR2 are SGDLS and YYNGEE. V was cut by 3 bases and J by 5 bases, with 14 bases left in between. The CDR3 sequence is CASSARAWGTEAFF. DNA for the CDR3: TGTGCCAGCAGCGCGAGGGCATGGGGAACTGAAGCTTTCTTT.

J is TRBJ1-2 and V is TRBV7-2, with 8 bases lining up with TRBD1. This CDR3 has 16 amino acids. Looked up from germline, CDR1 is SGHTA and CDR2 is FQGNSA. J was trimmed by 1 base and V by 4 bases; bases with no gene match: 8. The CDR3 DNA sequence: TGTGCCAGCAGCTCTGGACAGGGACCTTTTAACTATGGCTACACCTTC. This translates into CASSSGQGPFNYGYTF.

V is TRBV7-2 and J is TRBJ2-3; weak D call: TRBD2 (5 bases). This CDR3 has 17 residues. The V and J ends lost 5 bases and 1 base respectively, with 19 bases between them. The germline V gene has CDR1 SGHTA and CDR2 FQGNSA. The CDR3 nucleotides are TGTGCCAGCAGCCCCGGGGTGGGGATGATCGGCACAGATACGCAGTATTTT. As protein: CASSPGVGMIGTDTQYF.

This sequence joins TRBV9 and TRBJ2-5; 10 positions match TRBD2. With V trimmed by 0 bases and J by 2 bases, 4 bases remained unmatched. The CDR3 is made up of 16 amino acids. CDR1 is SGDLS and CDR2 is YYNGEE in the germline V gene. The DNA for the CDR3 is TGTGCCAGCAGCGTAGTGGCTAGCGGGGGACAAGAGACCCAGTACTTC. Protein product: CASSVVASGGQETQYF.

The chain combines TRBV15 with TRBJ2-5, with a weak D call TRBD2 (5 bases). Germline values: CDR1 LNHNV, CDR2 YYDKDF (reference sequence). The V and J ends lost 0 bases and 6 bases respectively, with 11 bases between them. The CDR3 extends over 14 amino acids. CDR3 nucleotides: TGTGCCACCAGCAGAGATACTAGTCGGAAGACCCAGTACTTC. It encodes CATSRDTSRKTQYF.

This chain joins TRBV5-1 and TRBJ2-1; 7 nucleotides agree with TRBD1. Germline CDR1 is SGHRS and CDR2 is YFSETQ. Unmatched junction bases numbered 9, after V lost 4 bases and J lost 5 bases. This CDR3 is 15 amino acids long. Here the CDR3 reads CASSPYTGADNEQFF. The CDR3 region has the DNA TGCGCCAGCAGCCCTTATACAGGGGCGGACAATGAGCAGTTCTTC.

V is TRBV4-1 and J is TRBJ1-6; 10 bases match TRBD1. The CDR3 loop spans 16 amino acids. Germline trimming cut 5 bases from V and 10 bases from J; bases unmatched to any gene: 11. Germline V gene sequence: CDR1 MGHRA, CDR2 YSYEKL. This CDR3 reads CASSDTGGQGRSPLHF. The CDR3 DNA sequence: TGCGCCAGCAGCGATACCGGGGGACAGGGGAGGTCACCCCTCCACTTT.

This clone was detected a few times. The chain recombines TRBV7-6 with TRBJ1-6; maybe TRBD1 (5 bases). Germline loops: CDR1 SGHVS, CDR2 FNYEAQ. The V and J ends lost 5 bases and 10 bases respectively, with 15 bases between them. CDR3 length: 14 residues. CDR3 amino acids: CASSPGKIESPLHF. CDR3 nucleotide sequence: TGTGCCAGCAGCCCAGGGAAAATAGAATCACCCCTCCACTTT. Based on the CDR3 plus reference TRBV7-6 and TRBJ1-6, the full variable domain is GAGVSQSPRYKVTKRGQDVALRCDPISGHVSLYWYRQALGQGPEFLTYFNYEAQQDKSGLPNDRFSAERPEGSISTLTIQRTEQRDSAMYRCASSPGKIESPLHFGNGTRLTVT.

The chain is built from TRBV7-8 and TRBJ1-4; D possibly corresponds to TRBD1 (6 bases). Germline V gives CDR1 SGHVS, CDR2 FQNEAQ. CDR3 length equals 16 residues. Trimming removed 5 bases from V and 8 bases from J, with 21 bases in between. Here the CDR3 reads CASSPPGHTVAEKLFF. CDR3 nucleotides: TGTGCCAGCAGCCCCCCGGGACATACGGTTGCGGAAAAACTGTTTTTT.

This clone was recorded once. This chain connects TRBV9 to TRBJ2-2; no reliable D call. Trimming stripped 2 bases from V and 6 bases from J, with 2 bases between. The CDR3 spans 11 residues. CDR1 and CDR2 from the germline V gene are SGDLS and YYNGEE. CDR3 sequence reads: CASSVSGELFF. In nucleotides, the CDR3 is TGTGCCAGCAGCGTGTCCGGGGAGCTGTTTTTT.

In this sample, this clone turned up a few times. The gene calls are TRBV6-1 and TRBJ1-5; TRBD1 matches at 8 bases. This CDR3 has 15 amino acids. The junction had 1 base not matched to a gene; V was cut back by 1 base and J by 2 bases. Germline V gene lookup returns CDR1 MNHNS and CDR2 SASEGT. DNA of the CDR3: TGTGCCAGCAGTGAAGAACAGGGGGGCAATCAGCCCCAGCATTTT. Translating gives CASSEEQGGNQPQHF.

The chain links TRBV10-2 to TRBJ1-1, with no clear D. Germline-derived CDR1 and CDR2 are WSHSY and SAAADI. V gave up 5 bases and J gave up 2 bases, with 18 bases separating them. The CDR3 is 16 amino acids. This CDR3 is CASSQRWTLSNTEAFF. Here the CDR3 DNA reads TGCGCCAGCAGTCAACGATGGACTCTTTCTAACACTGAAGCTTTCTTT.

The chain recombines TRBV11-2 with TRBJ1-1; possible D gene TRBD1, 6 bases. Per the germline V gene, CDR1 is SGHAT and CDR2 is FQNNGV. This CDR3 spans 14 amino acids. V was pared by 2 bases and J by 1 base, with 8 bases between. The CDR3 loop reads CASSLRGSNTEAFF. CDR3 bases: TGTGCCAGCAGCTTAAGGGGGTCGAACACTGAAGCTTTCTTT.

The chain has TRBV5-6 and TRBJ2-5; D might be TRBD2 (5 bases). Germline CDR1 reads SGHDT; CDR2 reads YYEEEE. The V end lost 2 bases, the J end lost 0 bases, and 11 bases lay between the germline ends. The CDR3 length is 15 residues. The CDR3 is CASSFQGLDQETQYF. DNA for the CDR3: TGTGCCAGCAGCTTTCAAGGACTGGACCAAGAGACCCAGTACTTC.

This chain links TRBV5-5 with TRBJ1-2, with 7 bases that match TRBD1. The junction had 2 bases not matched to a gene; V was cut back by 2 bases and J by 4 bases. The germline V gene encodes CDR1 SGHKS and CDR2 YYEKEE (reference sequence). The CDR3 consists of 13 residues. CDR3 sequence reads: CASSFNRGYGYTF. In DNA, the CDR3 is TGTGCCAGCAGCTTTAACAGGGGCTATGGCTACACCTTC.